This T cell receptor beta chain is drawn from a study of blood T cell repertoires in COVID-19. Study in general: Researchers got acute and convalescent COVID-19 samples from the United States, Italy and Spain. Nucleic acid was either cDNA or gDNA, and it came from T cells, B-cell-depleted T cells, or PBMCs.

There are 16 residues in the CDR3. CDR1 is KGHDR and CDR2 is SFDVKD in the germline V gene. V lost 2 bases, J lost 1 base, and 2 bases stayed unmatched. Per the original data handling: Amplification with reference gene primers provided the estimates of nucleated cell counts. Measured with immunoSEQ multiplex PCR; TCRdb has only the in-frame clones, and not every one. D and trimming come from the DNA, and the V and J calls and clone size come from that table. The sample has fewer than 200,000 clones; under 85% are singletons. The sequencing sample was made of peripheral blood. The chain couples TRBV24-1 to TRBJ2-3; TRBD1 matches 10 bases. The source is a man in his fifties or sixties who had recovered from COVID-19. The CDR3 is CATSDWTGGRTDTQYF. The DNA of the CDR3 is TGTGCCACCAGTGATTGGACAGGGGGACGCACAGATACGCAGTATTTT.